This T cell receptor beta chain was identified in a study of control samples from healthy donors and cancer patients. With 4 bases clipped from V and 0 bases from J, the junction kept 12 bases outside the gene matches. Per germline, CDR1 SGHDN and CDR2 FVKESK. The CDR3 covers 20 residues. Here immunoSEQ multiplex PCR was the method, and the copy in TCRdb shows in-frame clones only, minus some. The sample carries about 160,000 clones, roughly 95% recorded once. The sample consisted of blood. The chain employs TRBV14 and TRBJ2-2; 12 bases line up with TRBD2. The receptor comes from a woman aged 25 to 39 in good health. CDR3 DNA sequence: TGTGCCAGCAGCCTAGGTCCGGGACTAGCGGGCTATGCGAACACCGGGGAGCTGTTTTTT. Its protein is CASSLGPGLAGYANTGELFF.